What follows are 30 T cell receptor beta chains derived from one specimen sequenced in a study of T-cell memory formation after mild COVID-19. MiXCR, run by TCRdb on the 5' RACE reads, gives a single entry per CDR3 protein. The table lists 200,000 to 250,000 distinct CDR3 sequences, 9.4% of them singletons, with around 21% in the top ten. Sequenced material: PBMCs or a T cell subset sorted from them (not recorded which). The receptors stem from a man aged 18 to 29 who had mild COVID-19 (a few samples of this study predate the infection). Cell type and time point are not known.

The chain has TRBV11-2 and TRBJ1-1; 8 bases agree with TRBD1. CDR1 is SGHAT, CDR2 FQNNGV, per germline. The CDR3 has 14 amino acids. The junction had 5 bases not matched to a gene; V was cut back by 5 bases and J by 3 bases. CDR3 sequence (DNA): TGTGCCAGCAGCCCAGGGACAGGAGACACTGAAGCTTTCTTT. It codes for CASSPGTGDTEAFF.

The J gene is TRBJ1-6, the V gene TRBV4-1, with 7 bases fitting TRBD1. Germline lookup yields CDR1 MGHRA and CDR2 YSYEKL. The length of the CDR3 is 16 residues. Trimming removed 1 base from V and 7 bases from J; junction bases left unmatched: 7. CDR3 amino acids: CASSQASTGRNSPLHF. CDR3 DNA: TGCGCCAGCAGCCAAGCGTCGACAGGGCGGAATTCACCCCTCCACTTT.

The chain links TRBV6-5 to TRBJ2-1; 11 nucleotides match TRBD1. Unmatched junction bases numbered 11, after V lost 6 bases and J lost 13 bases. Germline V gene data show CDR1 as MNHEY and CDR2 as SVGAGI. There are 14 residues in the CDR3. The CDR3 reads CASSRHRTGGRQFF. CDR3 DNA: TGTGCCAGCAGCCGACACCGGACAGGGGGCCGCCAGTTCTTC.

This clonotype has just a few counts. The chain carries TRBV7-2 and TRBJ1-2; D is ambiguous. V lost 3 bases and J lost 6, with 14 bases in between. Germline CDR1 reads SGHTA; CDR2 reads FQGNSA. The CDR3 sequence is 14 residues long. CDR3 in DNA: TGTGCCAGCAGCTTTCGGGGAAAGTTCCATGGCTACACCTTC. This gives the protein CASSFRGKFHGYTF.

The chain carries TRBV12-3 or TRBV12-4 and TRBJ2-1; D unclear. Trimming stripped 6 bases from V and 8 bases from J, with 14 bases between. The CDR3 has 13 residues. The CDR3 spells CASRPRRFHEQFF. The CDR3 DNA follows: TGTGCCAGCAGGCCCCGTCGGTTCCATGAGCAGTTCTTC.

Written as DNA, the CDR3 is TGCAGCGCTGGGGACAGTAACACTGAAGCTTTCTTT. Its translation is CSAGDSNTEAFF. The chain links TRBV29-1 to TRBJ1-1; TRBD1 agrees at 7 bases. There are 12 residues in the CDR3. The V gene end was trimmed by 7 bases and the J gene end by 2 bases; junction bases not matched to a gene: 4. Germline values: CDR1 SQVTM, CDR2 ANQGSEA.

This clonotype has more than one count but fewer than ten. V gene TRBV15 combines with J gene TRBJ2-5; a possible D gene is TRBD1 (7 bases). The CDR3 runs to 17 residues. CDR1 is LNHNV, CDR2 YYDKDF, per germline (reference sequence). V gave up 0 bases and J gave up 5 bases, with 19 bases separating them. CDR3 in DNA: TGTGCCACCAGCAGAGATCGACGACAGGGCAGCGGGGAGACCCAGTACTTC. Translated: CATSRDRRQGSGETQYF. Full variable domain (missing parts from reference TRBV15 and TRBJ2-5): DAMVIQNPRYQVTQFGKPVTLSCSQTLNHNVMYWYQQKSSQAPKLLFHYYDKDFNNEADTPDNFQSRRPNTSFCFLDIRSPGLGDTAMYLCATSRDRRQGSGETQYFGPGTRLLVL.

There are a few counts of this clonotype. The CDR3 region is CAIRGGTSGGGTQYF. DNA of the CDR3: TGTGCCATCAGGGGAGGGACTAGCGGGGGCGGTACGCAGTATTTT. The rearrangement uses TRBV10-3 and TRBJ2-3, with 14 bases fitting TRBD2. Germline V gene data show CDR1 as ENHRY and CDR2 as SYGVKD. This CDR3 is 15 amino acids long. Trimming at V came to 6 bases and at J to 8 bases, leaving 7 bases not matched to a gene.

The CDR3, as DNA: TGTGCCAGCAGCCAAGAATGGCGGCGAGGGAACCAGCCCCAGCATTTT. Its translation: CASSQEWRRGNQPQHF. The genes are TRBV3-1 and TRBJ1-5; D is unresolved. The CDR3 is 16 amino acids. The germline V and J ends were trimmed by 0 bases and 7 bases, with 16 bases remaining between them. Germline CDR1 reads LGHDT; CDR2 reads YNNKEL (reference sequence).

This clonotype was counted a few times. Given a much more abundant clone one base away, this may be a read error. The chain links TRBV7-2 to TRBJ2-5, with 7 bases that match TRBD1. CDR1 is SGHTA and CDR2 is FQGNSA in the germline V gene. There are 15 residues in the CDR3. The trim removed 2 bases at V and 4 bases at J, leaving 7 bases unmatched. The CDR3 DNA follows: TGTGCCAGCAGCTTAACTCGGCCAGGGGGAGAGACCCAGTACTTC. Encoded protein: CASSLTRPGGETQYF.

This clonotype was detected ten times or more. This chain joins TRBV29-1 and TRBJ1-5, with D possibly being TRBD1 (5 bases). The CDR3 spans 14 residues. In germline, CDR1 is SQVTM, CDR2 ANQGSEA. V was cut by 4 bases and J by 0 bases, with 10 bases left in between. The CDR3 nucleotides read TGCAGCGTTGTTCTGGGGGATAGCAATCAGCCCCAGCATTTT. This codes for CSVVLGDSNQPQHF. The full variable domain, with the rest looked up from reference TRBV29-1 and TRBJ1-5, is SAVISQKPSRDICQRGTSLTIQCQVDSQVTMMFWYRQQPGQSLTLIATANQGSEATYESGFVIDKFPISRPNLTFSTLTVSNMSPEDSSIYLCSVVLGDSNQPQHFGDGTRLSIL.

A few counts support this clonotype. V usage is TRBV5-8 and J usage is TRBJ2-2; D may be TRBD2 (5 bases). CDR1 and CDR2 from the germline V gene are SGHTS and YDEGEE. Trimming stripped 4 bases from V and 1 base from J, with 8 bases between. The CDR3 has 14 amino acids. The CDR3 reads CASSARGNTGELFF. CDR3 in DNA: TGTGCCAGCAGCGCACGGGGGAACACCGGGGAGCTGTTTTTT.

Only a few counts were recorded for this clonotype. The rearrangement links TRBV7-2 to TRBJ2-3, with D unresolved. The germline V gene encodes CDR1 SGHTA and CDR2 FQGNSA. V was clipped by 6 bases and J by 0 bases, with 13 bases between them. The CDR3 is 15 residues long. The CDR3 bases are TGTGCCAGCAGTTCGCGCGTGCTGAGCACAGATACGCAGTATTTT. Amino acids: CASSSRVLSTDTQYF.

This clonotype was counted a few times. The chain recombines TRBV7-9 with TRBJ2-3; possibly TRBD1 for D (6 bases). V gave up 7 bases and J gave up 4 bases, with 15 bases separating them. CDR1 SEHNR and CDR2 FQNEAQ come from the germline V gene (reference sequence). There are 14 residues in the CDR3. As DNA, the CDR3 is TGTGCCAGCAAGAAGACAGGCCCCGCAGATACGCAGTATTTT. Translating gives CASKKTGPADTQYF. Drawing the rest from reference TRBV7-9 and TRBJ2-3, the complete variable domain is DTGVSQNPRHKITKRGQNVTFRCDPISEHNRLYWYRQTLGQGPEFLTYFQNEAQLEKSRLLSDRFSAERPKGSFSTLEIQRTEQGDSAMYLCASKKTGPADTQYFGPGTRLTVL.

Many counts were recorded for this clonotype. The chain employs TRBV4-1 and TRBJ2-2, with D hard to call. CDR3 size: 17 residues. V was clipped by 3 bases and J by 4 bases, with 18 bases between them. Germline assignment: CDR1 MGHRA and CDR2 YSYEKL. In nucleotides, the CDR3 is TGCGCCAGCAGCCAGGCCGACATGGGGTTCCGCACCGGGGAGCTGTTTTTT. Its protein product is CASSQADMGFRTGELFF.

This chain uses TRBV12-3 or TRBV12-4 with TRBJ1-2; no clear D gene. Trimming pared 5 bases from V and 2 bases from J, leaving 6 bases between. This CDR3 is built from 12 residues. The CDR3 nucleotides read TGTGCCAGCAGTCAGACGAACTATGGCTACACCTTC. Protein product: CASSQTNYGYTF.

This clonotype was observed a handful of times. V gene TRBV5-1 combines with J gene TRBJ1-2, with unresolved D. Germline-derived CDR1 and CDR2 are SGHRS and YFSETQ. This CDR3 spans 13 amino acids. The V and J ends lost 0 bases and 8 bases respectively, with 11 bases between them. Written as DNA, the CDR3 is TGCGCCAGCAGCTTGGAGACCCAAGGGGGCTACACCTTC. Translated, it gives CASSLETQGGYTF. Variable domain in full (rest from reference TRBV5-1 and TRBJ1-2): KAGVTQTPRYLIKTRGQQVTLSCSPISGHRSVSWYQQTPGQGLQFLFEYFSETQRNKGNFPGRFSGRQFSNSRSEMNVSTLELGDSALYLCASSLETQGGYTFGSGTRLTVV.

The V call is TRBV6-2 or TRBV6-3, the J call TRBJ2-5, with unresolved D. Germline CDR1 MNHEY, CDR2 SVGEGT. This CDR3 is built from 14 residues. V lost 4 bases and J 2 bases, leaving 11 bases between the germline ends. In nucleotides, the CDR3 is TGTGCCAGCAGTTCCGGCTCAATGCAAGAGACCCAGTACTTC. The encoded protein is CASSSGSMQETQYF.

In nucleotides, the CDR3 is TGCAGTGCCTCTTCCCCGGCAACCGGGGAGCTGTTTTTT. It encodes CSASSPATGELFF. This rearrangement joins TRBV20-1 to TRBJ2-2; D unresolved. V lost 6 bases and J lost 5, with 13 bases in between. The V gene's germline CDR1 is DFQATT and CDR2 SNEGSKA (reference sequence). This CDR3 is 13 amino acids long.

The chain recombines TRBV5-1 with TRBJ1-2; 7 nucleotides agree with TRBD1. This CDR3 comprises 14 residues. After removal of 0 bases from V and 4 bases from J, the junction contained 3 bases not matched to a gene. Germline lookup yields CDR1 SGHRS and CDR2 YFSETQ. In nucleotides, the CDR3 is TGCGCCAGCAGCTTGGCGGGACAGACCTATGGCTACACCTTC. It specifies CASSLAGQTYGYTF.

The table lists this clonotype with a few counts. The V and J genes are TRBV7-3 and TRBJ2-1, with TRBD2 matching over 10 bases. Germline CDR1 and CDR2: SGHTA and FQGTGA. Trimming removed 5 bases from V and 2 bases from J; junction bases left unmatched: 6. The CDR3 runs to 16 residues. The CDR3 reads CASSPKRGGTYNEQFF. The CDR3 region has the DNA TGTGCCAGCAGCCCTAAGCGGGGGGGCACCTACAATGAGCAGTTCTTC.

Only a few counts were recorded for this clonotype. V usage is TRBV11-2 and J usage is TRBJ2-5; D is perhaps TRBD1 (5 bases). V was pared by 1 base and J by 4 bases, with 25 bases between. This CDR3 spans 19 amino acids. Germline V lookup: CDR1 SGHAT, CDR2 FQNNGV. Written as DNA, the CDR3 is TGTGCCAGCAGCTTAGTAGGGGCAAGGGGAAGGCCCAACGGAGAGACCCAGTACTTC. Its protein product is CASSLVGARGRPNGETQYF.

This clonotype was recorded at least ten times. The chain couples TRBV29-1 to TRBJ1-4; 8 positions match TRBD1. With 4 bases clipped from V and 2 bases from J, the junction kept 0 bases outside the gene matches. The germline gives CDR1 SQVTM, CDR2 ANQGSEA. The CDR3 contains 13 residues. CDR3 amino acids: CSVAGGTNEKLFF. CDR3 DNA: TGCAGCGTTGCAGGGGGCACTAATGAAAAACTGTTTTTT.

V gene TRBV4-3 combines with J gene TRBJ2-3, with D perhaps being TRBD1 or TRBD2 (6 bases each). V was cut by 0 bases and J by 1 base, with 17 bases left in between. The CDR3 runs 18 residues. Germline CDR1 is LGHNA and CDR2 is YSLEER. The CDR3 DNA follows: TGCGCCAGCAGCCAAGATTATTCCCGGGGGCCGGGCACAGATACGCAGTATTTT. This sequence encodes CASSQDYSRGPGTDTQYF.

The J gene is TRBJ1-3, the V gene TRBV15, with unresolved D. Germline V CDR1 and CDR2: LNHNV, YYDKDF (reference sequence). Trimming took 1 base from V and 4 from J, leaving 8 bases between them. This CDR3 has 14 residues. CDR3 protein: CATSRASEGNTIYF. Here the CDR3 DNA reads TGTGCCACCAGCAGAGCAAGTGAGGGAAACACCATATATTTT.

V and J are TRBV15 and TRBJ1-5; D may be TRBD1 (5 bases). The CDR3 has 15 amino acids. The germline gives CDR1 LNHNV, CDR2 YYDKDF (reference sequence). The V end was cut by 0 bases, the J end by 5 bases, with 11 bases between. CDR3: CATSREGGTHQPQHF. The CDR3 DNA is TGTGCCACCAGCAGAGAGGGGGGGACCCATCAGCCCCAGCATTTT.

This clonotype showed up just a few times. The rearrangement links TRBV28 to TRBJ1-4, with D hard to call. The CDR3 covers 16 residues. The germline CDR1 and CDR2 sequences are MDHEN and SYDVKM. V shed 3 bases and J shed 7 bases, with 18 bases lying between them. The CDR3 loop is CASSFIDRRRSEKLFF. For the CDR3, the DNA is TGTGCCAGCAGTTTCATCGACCGGAGGAGGAGTGAAAAACTGTTTTTT.

This clonotype was detected ten times or more. This sequence joins TRBV7-2 and TRBJ2-3; D is undetermined. This CDR3 is 13 amino acids long. Per germline, CDR1 SGHTA and CDR2 FQGNSA. Trimming cost V 6 bases and J 0 bases, with 7 bases left between them. DNA of the CDR3: TGTGCCAGCAGTTTTGTTAGCACAGATACGCAGTATTTT. This translates into CASSFVSTDTQYF.

This clonotype has just one count. J is TRBJ2-1 and V is TRBV20-1; 16 bases are a match to TRBD2. Germline V gene lookup returns CDR1 DFQATT and CDR2 SNEGSKA (reference sequence). The V and J ends lost 2 bases and 8 bases, in that order; junction bases with no gene match: 18. This CDR3 has 20 residues. In DNA form, the CDR3 reads TGCAGTGCTAGAAGAGGGGCCTCCGGGACTAGCGGGGGGGCCTTTTATGAGCAGTTCTTC. Amino acids: CSARRGASGTSGGAFYEQFF.

The rearrangement links TRBV7-3 to TRBJ2-3, with D possibly being TRBD2 (6 bases). The germline V gene has CDR1 SGHTA and CDR2 FQGTGA. This CDR3 has 14 residues. The V end lost 5 bases, the J end lost 5 bases, and 14 bases lay between the germline ends. CDR3 coding DNA: TGTGCCAGCAGCCCTACGGGGGATGAAGATACGCAGTATTTT. The encoded protein is CASSPTGDEDTQYF. Combining the CDR3 with reference TRBV7-3 and TRBJ2-3 gives the whole variable domain GAGVSQTPSNKVTEKGKYVELRCDPISGHTALYWYRQSLGQGPEFLIYFQGTGAADDSGLPNDRFFAVRPEGSVSTLKIQRTERGDSAVYLCASSPTGDEDTQYFGPGTRLTVL.